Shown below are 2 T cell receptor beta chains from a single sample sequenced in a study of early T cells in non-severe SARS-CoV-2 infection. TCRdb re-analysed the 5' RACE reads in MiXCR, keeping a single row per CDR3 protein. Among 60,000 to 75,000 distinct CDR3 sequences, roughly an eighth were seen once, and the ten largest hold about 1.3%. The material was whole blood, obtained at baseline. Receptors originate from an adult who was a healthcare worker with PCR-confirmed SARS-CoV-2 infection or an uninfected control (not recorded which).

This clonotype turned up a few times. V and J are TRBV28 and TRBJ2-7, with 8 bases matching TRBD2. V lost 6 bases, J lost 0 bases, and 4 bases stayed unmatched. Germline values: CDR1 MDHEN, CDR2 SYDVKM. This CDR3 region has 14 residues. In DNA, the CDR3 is TGTGCCAGCAGAGGGACTAGGCCCTCCTACGAGCAGTACTTC. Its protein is CASRGTRPSYEQYF.

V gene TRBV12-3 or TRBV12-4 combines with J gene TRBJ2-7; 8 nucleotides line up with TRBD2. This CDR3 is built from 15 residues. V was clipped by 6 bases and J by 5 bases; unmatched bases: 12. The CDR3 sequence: CASSPGGSGAHEQYF. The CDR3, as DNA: TGTGCCAGCAGCCCCGGGGGTAGCGGGGCCCACGAGCAGTACTTC.